Listed here are 29 T cell receptor beta chains from one sample, sequenced in a study of CD8 T cells in ankylosing spondylitis. Whole-study findings and limits: Apparently characteristic of ankylosing spondylitis blood was a TCR beta motif (eight highly homologous variants).

MiXCR, applied by TCRdb to the 5' RACE reads, yields one record per CDR3 protein. Of fewer than 500,000 distinct CDR3 sequences in the sample, 20% to 30% were seen once. These receptors' targets are unknown. The sample comprised blood, either unsorted or a sorted T cell fraction (not recorded which). The receptors were sampled from a male donor with ankylosing spondylitis.

This clonotype was seen once. The chain links TRBV12-3 or TRBV12-4 to TRBJ1-5; D is ambiguous. The CDR3 totals 16 residues. With 6 bases removed from V and 2 bases from J, the gap between germline ends came to 17 bases. DNA for the CDR3: TGTGCCAGCAGCCCCGGGTCCTTAGATGGCAATCAGCCCCAGCATTTT. Translated: CASSPGSLDGNQPQHF.

On this clonotype: The junction differs from germline at one of its ends, possibly a read error. The V gene is TRBV6-6, the J gene TRBJ2-5, with unresolved D. Germline V gene data show CDR1 as MNHNY and CDR2 as SVGAGI (reference sequence). The CDR3 is 11 amino acids. CDR3 residues: CASSSNSQKDF. The DNA of the CDR3 is TGTGCCAGCAGTTCGAATTCCCAGAAGGACTTC.

The chain carries TRBV12-3 or TRBV12-4 and TRBJ2-1, with D tentatively TRBD2 (5 bases). The CDR3 has 13 amino acids. V was trimmed by 2 bases and J by 9 bases, leaving 11 bases between them. CDR3 sequence (DNA): TGTGCCAGCAGTTTAAACGGGGAGTTTGAGCAGTTCTTC. Its protein product is CASSLNGEFEQFF.

This chain links TRBV9 with TRBJ1-2; D might be TRBD1 (5 bases). Germline assignment: CDR1 SGDLS and CDR2 YYNGEE. The V and J ends lost 2 bases and 3 bases respectively, with 8 bases between them. This CDR3 contains 13 residues. CDR3 nucleotides: TGTGCCAGCAGCGTGCTCAGGGACTATGGCTACACCTTC. It yields the protein CASSVLRDYGYTF.

The sample holds a few counts of this clonotype. The rearrangement uses TRBV24-1 and TRBJ2-3; 8 positions agree with TRBD1. V was clipped by 3 bases and J by 1 base; unmatched bases: 5. Germline loops: CDR1 KGHDR, CDR2 SFDVKD. The CDR3 totals 16 residues. The CDR3 DNA is TGTGCCACCAGTGATATTACAGGGGGACGCACAGATACGCAGTATTTT. This codes for CATSDITGGRTDTQYF.

This clonotype was counted only a few times. The chain joins TRBV5-1 to TRBJ1-1; 9 bases are shared with TRBD1. The CDR3 covers 15 residues. V trimming: 4 bases; J trimming: 5 bases; junction bases outside the gene matches: 9. Germline CDR1 reads SGHRS; CDR2 reads YFSETQ. Written as DNA, the CDR3 is TGCGCCAGCAGCGGGATGGGACAGGGAAAAACTGAAGCTTTCTTT. It translates to CASSGMGQGKTEAFF.

CDR3 loop: CASSRDRDGTEAFF. The DNA of the CDR3 is TGTGCCAGCAGTCGTGACAGGGATGGGACTGAAGCTTTCTTT. The chain carries TRBV7-9 and TRBJ1-1; 7 bases map to TRBD1. With 6 bases clipped from V and 5 bases from J, the junction kept 9 bases outside the gene matches. The CDR3 consists of 14 residues. Germline CDR1 reads SEHNR; CDR2 reads FQNEAQ (reference sequence).

V and J are TRBV7-2 and TRBJ2-5; D call uncertain. This CDR3 is built from 15 residues. The V gene lost 1 base and the J gene lost 5 bases, with 14 bases spanning the gap. The germline CDR1 and CDR2 sequences are SGHTA and FQGNSA. This CDR3 is CASSLVVGQRETQYF. The CDR3 bases are TGTGCCAGCAGCTTAGTCGTAGGGCAGAGGGAGACCCAGTACTTC. Full variable domain (missing parts from reference TRBV7-2 and TRBJ2-5): GAGVSQSPSNKVTEKGKDVELRCDPISGHTALYWYRQSLGQGLEFLIYFQGNSAPDKSGLPSDRFSAERTGGSVSTLTIQRTQQEDSAVYLCASSLVVGQRETQYFGPGTRLLVL.

This clonotype was seen only a few times. The chain employs TRBV7-6 and TRBJ2-4; D is perhaps TRBD2 (6 bases). Germline values: CDR1 SGHVS, CDR2 FNYEAQ. The CDR3 has 16 amino acids. Trimming removed 2 bases at V and 3 bases at J, with 14 bases between. This CDR3 reads CASSLHPGLGKNIQYF. CDR3 in DNA: TGTGCCAGCAGCTTACATCCGGGACTGGGCAAAAACATTCAGTACTTC.

This clonotype was picked up a small number of times. The J gene is TRBJ2-7, the V gene TRBV19, with D possibly being TRBD2 (7 bases). Germline V gene sequence: CDR1 LNHDA, CDR2 SQIVND (reference sequence). The V end was cut by 3 bases, the J end by 1 base, with 13 bases between. This CDR3 region has 15 residues. CDR3 sequence (DNA): TGTGCCAGTAGTATGGGGGGGACATCGTCCTACGAGCAGTACTTC. It encodes CASSMGGTSSYEQYF.

The rearrangement uses TRBV20-1 and TRBJ2-5, with D maybe TRBD1 (5 bases). The CDR3 contains 14 residues. V was cut by 6 bases and J by 4 bases, with 18 bases left in between. Germline CDR1 and CDR2: DFQATT and SNEGSKA (reference sequence). CDR3 sequence (DNA): TGCAGTGCCAGCTGGAGTGGGGCAGGAGAGACCCAGTACTTC. Translated, it gives CSASWSGAGETQYF.

The chain is built from TRBV5-5 and TRBJ1-1; 8 bases align to TRBD1. This CDR3 is built from 15 residues. The V gene's germline CDR1 is SGHKS and CDR2 YYEKEE (reference sequence). V was clipped by 4 bases and J by 4 bases; unmatched bases: 9. This CDR3 is CASSRTSDRGTEAFF. DNA of the CDR3: TGTGCCAGCAGCCGTACCTCAGACAGGGGCACTGAAGCTTTCTTT.

The genes are TRBV19 and TRBJ2-4, with 7 bases that match TRBD1. V was pared by 3 bases and J by 8 bases, with 4 bases of the junction left unmatched. Germline V lookup: CDR1 LNHDA, CDR2 SQIVND (reference sequence). The CDR3 length is 13 residues. CDR3 nucleotides: TGTGCCAGTAGTATCGCAGGGGGAGACATTCAGTACTTC. Its protein is CASSIAGGDIQYF.

This clonotype has a handful of counts. V is TRBV5-1 and J is TRBJ1-6, with D possibly TRBD1 on 5 matching bases. Germline values: CDR1 SGHRS, CDR2 YFSETQ. CDR3 size: 17 residues. The germline V and J ends were trimmed by 0 bases and 6 bases, with 16 bases remaining between them. The CDR3 spells CASSLATGAGGNSPLHF. The CDR3 nucleotides read TGCGCCAGCAGCTTGGCCACTGGGGCTGGTGGTAATTCACCCCTCCACTTT.

V gene TRBV12-3 or TRBV12-4 combines with J gene TRBJ2-7; unclear D gene. The CDR3 extends over 15 amino acids. The germline V and J ends were trimmed by 4 bases and 3 bases, with 16 bases remaining between them. CDR3 in amino acids: CASSSPPLSGYEQYF. In DNA, the CDR3 is TGTGCCAGCAGTTCCCCCCCGCTATCAGGCTACGAGCAGTACTTC.

This clonotype turned up a few times. The chain joins TRBV9 to TRBJ2-1; 11 bases align to TRBD2. Per the germline V gene, CDR1 is SGDLS and CDR2 is YYNGEE. With V trimmed by 0 bases and J by 9 bases, 11 bases remained unmatched. This CDR3 contains 17 residues. CDR3 amino acids: CASSVAPVAGGPSEQFF. The DNA for the CDR3 is TGTGCCAGCAGCGTAGCCCCTGTAGCGGGAGGGCCCAGTGAGCAGTTCTTC.

This clonotype has just a few counts. The chain employs TRBV24-1 and TRBJ2-5, with 7 nucleotides matching TRBD1. Germline CDR1 KGHDR, CDR2 SFDVKD. This CDR3 is 15 amino acids long. The trim removed 1 base at V and 3 bases at J, leaving 4 bases unmatched. The CDR3 DNA reads as TGTGCCACCAGTGATTTTCTACAGGGGAAAGAGACCCAGTACTTC. Translated, it gives CATSDFLQGKETQYF.

V and J are TRBV5-1 and TRBJ2-7; D might be TRBD1 (6 bases). This CDR3 is built from 13 residues. The ends were cut back, 4 bases at V and 3 bases at J, with 11 bases in the middle. Germline V gene data show CDR1 as SGHRS and CDR2 as YFSETQ. In DNA, the CDR3 is TGCGCCAGCAGCGTGGACAGTCTCTACGAGCAGTACGTC. Encoded protein: CASSVDSLYEQYV.

The rearrangement links TRBV27 to TRBJ2-7, with 12 nucleotides matching TRBD2. The CDR3 is made up of 14 amino acids. Germline V gene sequence: CDR1 MNHEY, CDR2 SMNVEV (reference sequence). Trimming removed 10 bases from V and 3 bases from J; junction bases left unmatched: 7. DNA of the CDR3: TGTGCCACCCAGAGACTAGCGGGAGACTACGAGCAGTACTTC. Translation gives CATQRLAGDYEQYF.

The V and J genes are TRBV6-1 and TRBJ2-7; D is unresolved. V gave up 10 bases and J gave up 1 base, with 14 bases separating them. CDR1 and CDR2 from the germline V gene are MNHNS and SASEGT. The CDR3 loop spans 13 amino acids. The CDR3 DNA reads as TGTGCCACCTACCCCCTTTTATCCTACGAGCAGTACGTC. Translating gives CATYPLLSYEQYV.

The V and J genes are TRBV24-1 and TRBJ2-5; 10 nucleotides align to TRBD1. Germline lookup yields CDR1 KGHDR and CDR2 SFDVKD. The CDR3 has 16 amino acids. The V segment lost 5 bases and the J segment 2 bases; nucleotides outside the gene matches: 7. CDR3 amino acids: CATSAPEDRGQETQYF. The CDR3 DNA reads as TGTGCCACCAGTGCCCCCGAGGACAGGGGGCAAGAGACCCAGTACTTC.

This chain links TRBV25-1 with TRBJ2-1, with 11 bases identical to TRBD1. CDR3 length: 14 amino acids. The germline gives CDR1 MGHDK, CDR2 SYGVNS. V trimming: 5 bases; J trimming: 8 bases; junction bases outside the gene matches: 5. The CDR3 is CASSWTGGRDEQFF. The CDR3 nucleotides read TGTGCCAGCAGTTGGACAGGGGGCCGGGATGAGCAGTTCTTC.

Concerning this clonotype: The conserved closing phenylalanine or tryptophan is absent in this CDR3, likely reflecting a read error. The DNA is left out, because the CDR3 cannot be placed on it with certainty; the CDR3 is given as TCRdb lists it. The CDR3: CASSYTSGGPGFS. This chain links TRBV6-2 or TRBV6-3 with TRBJ1-6. Ends included, the CDR3 has 13 residues. Germline CDR1 is MNHEY and CDR2 is SVGEGT.

This clonotype was seen a few times. The chain couples TRBV20-1 to TRBJ2-1; 9 positions agree with TRBD2. Germline-derived CDR1 and CDR2 are DFQATT and SNEGSKA (reference sequence). J lost 8 bases, V lost 2 bases, and 10 bases had no gene match. The CDR3 length is 15 residues. CDR3 amino acids: CSARKRASGTYEQFF. The CDR3 DNA is TGCAGTGCTAGAAAAAGGGCTAGCGGGACGTATGAGCAGTTCTTC.

This clonotype showed up many times. This chain links TRBV7-9 with TRBJ2-7; the D is unclear. Trimming took off 2 bases at V and 4 bases at J, with 6 bases between the two ends. Germline CDR1 is SEHNR and CDR2 is FQNEAQ (reference sequence). CDR3 length: 12 residues. The CDR3 here is CASSLQSYEQYF. The CDR3 nucleotides read TGTGCCAGCAGCTTACAGAGTTACGAGCAGTACTTC.

This clonotype was found a few times. This rearrangement joins TRBV6-2 or TRBV6-3 to TRBJ1-1; no firm D call. CDR1 and CDR2 from the germline V gene are MNHEY and SVGEGT. The germline V and J ends were trimmed by 6 bases and 3 bases, with 17 bases remaining between them. The CDR3 is made up of 15 amino acids. CDR3 loop: CASSHYSLGDTEAFF. CDR3 in DNA: TGTGCCAGCAGCCACTACTCCCTTGGGGACACTGAAGCTTTCTTT.

This clonotype was counted a few times. This chain links TRBV20-1 with TRBJ2-5, with unresolved D. V lost 6 bases to trimming and J lost 2 bases, with 16 bases between them. Germline CDR1 reads DFQATT; CDR2 reads SNEGSKA (reference sequence). This CDR3 has 14 amino acids. CDR3 nucleotide sequence: TGCAGTGCCAGACGGATAGGCCGACAAGAGACCCAGTACTTC. It translates to CSARRIGRQETQYF.

For the CDR3, the DNA is TGTGCCAGTAGGGGGGCAGGGTGGCTCGAGCAGTACGTC. Translating it yields CASRGAGWLEQYV. This sequence joins TRBV19 and TRBJ2-7, with a tentative D call TRBD1 (6 bases). The V and J ends lost 6 bases and 6 bases respectively, with 15 bases between them. Germline V gene lookup returns CDR1 LNHDA and CDR2 SQIVND (reference sequence). CDR3 length equals 13 residues.

This clonotype was seen more than once but under ten times. The J gene is TRBJ1-1, the V gene TRBV7-6; no definite D call. V was cut by 3 bases and J by 7 bases, with 9 bases left in between. The CDR3 loop spans 12 amino acids. Germline V gene lookup returns CDR1 SGHVS and CDR2 FNYEAQ. The CDR3 coding sequence is TGTGCCAGCAGCTTGGGCCAAAATGAAGCTTTCTTT. As protein: CASSLGQNEAFF. Variable domain in full (rest from reference TRBV7-6 and TRBJ1-1): GAGVSQSPRYKVTKRGQDVALRCDPISGHVSLYWYRQALGQGPEFLTYFNYEAQQDKSGLPNDRFSAERPEGSISTLTIQRTEQRDSAMYRCASSLGQNEAFFGQGTRLTVV.